The clone carrying this T cell receptor (beta chain) has just a few counts. The antigen remains unidentified. Investigators reverse transcribed all isolated RNA, so they sequenced expressed TCRB transcripts. The repertoire was sequenced with immunoSEQ multiplex PCR; TCRdb's copy has only in-frame clones and lacks some. The data show some 14,000 clones, approximately 68% seen once. V lost 0 bases and J lost 2, with 6 bases in between. The CDR3 is 14 residues long. Germline loops: CDR1 SNHLY, CDR2 FYNNEI. The sample originates from a study of beta chain features in type 1 diabetes. Findings and caveats of the study: The study found that naive, central memory and Treg TCRB repertoires appeared more similar in patients than in healthy donors. VDJ junctions from type 1 diabetes patients carried fewer insertions and larger deletions. All four CD4+ subsets of Type 1 diabetes patients contained TCRB CDR3s that were moderately but significantly shorter.

The sequenced material came from stem cell memory CD4+ T cells from blood. The receptor was isolated from a woman aged 18-29 years with type 1 diabetes. V gene TRBV2 combines with J gene TRBJ2-3; D is uncertain. Here the CDR3 reads CASSEAGATDTQYF. CDR3 nucleotide sequence: TGTGCCAGCAGTGAAGCCGGAGCCACAGATACGCAGTATTTT.